This is a list of T cell receptor beta chains from one sample in a study of cytomegalovirus exposure and HLA in healthy donors. Clones were sequenced by immunoSEQ multiplex PCR, and TCRdb holds only the in-frame ones, with some missing. Here the sample spans over 150,000 clones, approximately 77% being singletons. Specimen: PBMCs. These receptor sequences come from a male donor in good health and CMV-seropositive. The CDR3 runs from the conserved cysteine through the conserved F or W. D genes are given only for firm matches. Size tells how often a clone was seen (once, few, many) or the class of an expanded clone, and some rows leave it out.

d_gene	abundance	v_gene	j_gene	CDR3aa	CDR3nt
-	once	TRBV5-1	TRBJ2-5	CASNLGQQETQYF	TGCGCCAGCAATTTAGGACAGCAAGAGACCCAGTACTTC
-	few	TRBV6-1	TRBJ1-2	CASSEQGYKGGYTF	TGTGCCAGCAGTGAACAGGGGTATAAAGGTGGCTACACCTTC
-	-	TRBV19	TRBJ2-2	CASSWSSGELFF	TGTGCCAGTAGTTGGAGTAGCGGGGAGCTGTTTTTT
TRBD1	few	TRBV6-5	TRBJ2-1	CASSYLDRGGNEQFF	TGTGCCAGCAGTTATTTGGACAGGGGAGGGAATGAGCAGTTCTTC
-	-	TRBV4-3	TRBJ2-1	CASSQDRVGGSSYNEQFF	TGCGCCAGCAGCCAAGATCGGGTCGGGGGAAGCTCCTACAATGAGCAGTTCTTC
-	-	TRBV6-6	TRBJ2-5	CASTIGGQETQYF	TGTGCCAGCACAATAGGGGGCCAAGAGACCCAGTACTTC
TRBD1	once	TRBV4-1	TRBJ1-5	CASSQTGDQPQHF	TGCGCCAGCAGCCAAACAGGGGACCAGCCCCAGCATTTT
-	-	TRBV30	TRBJ1-4	CAWSATRQGYRNEKLFF	TGTGCCTGGAGTGCCACACGTCAGGGGTATCGGAATGAAAAACTGTTTTTT
TRBD2	-	TRBV5-4	TRBJ2-3	CASSSLAGGATDTQYF	TGTGCCAGCAGCTCCTTAGCGGGGGGGGCTACAGATACGCAGTATTTT
TRBD1	-	TRBV15	TRBJ2-7	CATSRDVGQDEQYF	TGTGCCACCAGCAGAGATGTGGGACAGGACGAGCAGTACTTC
TRBD2	-	TRBV28	TRBJ2-7	CASSRAGSGGFPSYEQYF	TGTGCCAGCAGCCGAGCGGGTAGCGGGGGGTTCCCCTCCTACGAGCAGTACTTC
-	-	TRBV4-2	TRBJ2-7	CASSRSGTKPYEQYF	TGTGCCAGCAGCCGATCCGGGACAAAACCCTACGAGCAGTACTTC
-	-	TRBV6-6	TRBJ1-4	CASSYSFGGVGEKLFF	TGTGCCAGCAGTTACTCTTTTGGGGGGGTAGGCGAAAAACTGTTTTTT
-	-	TRBV19	TRBJ2-7	CASSIQGSYEQYF	TGTGCCAGTAGTATACAGGGTTCCTACGAGCAGTACTTC
-	-	TRBV12-5	TRBJ2-7	CASGSPKGGARPSSYEQYF	TGTGCTAGTGGTTCTCCGAAGGGGGGGGCTAGACCGAGCTCCTACGAGCAGTACTTC
-	once	TRBV6-1	TRBJ2-7	CASSAFDYSSYEQYF	TGTGCCAGCAGTGCTTTTGATTATAGCTCCTACGAGCAGTACTTC
TRBD1	-	TRBV5-1	TRBJ2-5	CASSFQQGAETQYF	TGCGCCAGCAGCTTCCAACAGGGGGCGGAGACCCAGTACTTC
-	-	TRBV4-1	TRBJ2-5	CASSQGVRLEETQYF	TGCGCCAGCAGCCAAGGTGTCAGACTTGAGGAGACCCAGTACTTC
TRBD1	-	TRBV7-9	TRBJ1-2	CASSWGQGYGYTF	TGTGCCAGCAGCTGGGGACAGGGGTATGGCTACACCTTC
TRBD1	-	TRBV13	TRBJ2-1	CASSPTNWTGGFNEQFF	TGTGCCAGCAGCCCGACGAATTGGACAGGGGGCTTCAATGAGCAGTTCTTC
-	-	TRBV27	TRBJ2-3	CASRMVEASTDTQYF	TGTGCCAGCAGGATGGTCGAAGCTAGCACAGATACGCAGTATTTT
TRBD1	-	TRBV27	TRBJ2-3	CASSLNLRTGGGDTQYF	TGTGCCAGCAGTTTAAACCTTAGGACAGGGGGCGGGGATACGCAGTATTTT
TRBD1	-	TRBV6-5	TRBJ1-2	CASTYGQGGYGYTF	TGTGCCAGCACCTATGGACAGGGAGGGTATGGCTACACCTTC
-	-	TRBV2	TRBJ1-6	CASRGGQGNSPLHF	TGTGCCAGCAGGGGGGGGCAGGGAAATTCACCCCTCCACTTT
-	-	TRBV19	TRBJ1-1	CASSIGRTEAFF	TGTGCCAGTAGTATTGGGAGGACTGAAGCTTTCTTT
TRBD1	-	TRBV5-1	TRBJ1-1	CASSLGDRGRWNTEAFF	TGCGCCAGCAGCTTGGGGGACAGGGGGCGGTGGAACACTGAAGCTTTCTTT
-	-	TRBV6-5	TRBJ1-2	CASSYSPGGESGYTF	TGTGCCAGCAGTTACTCTCCGGGGGGGGAAAGTGGCTACACCTTC
TRBD2	few	TRBV4-3	TRBJ2-1	CASSQDSSGFYNEQFF	TGCGCCAGCAGCCAAGATTCTAGCGGTTTCTACAATGAGCAGTTCTTC
TRBD1	-	TRBV4-2	TRBJ1-2	CASSLPGQGASGYTF	TGTGCCAGCAGCTTACCGGGACAGGGGGCTTCTGGCTACACCTTC
TRBD1	-	TRBV10-3	TRBJ2-7	CAMGQEPWEQYF	TGTGCCATGGGACAGGAGCCGTGGGAGCAGTACTTC
TRBD1	-	TRBV5-1	TRBJ1-4	CAIPEGQINDKLFF	TGCGCCATCCCCGAGGGACAGATTAATGACAAACTGTTTTTT
TRBD1	few	TRBV5-4	TRBJ2-2	CASSAGGFAGELFF	TGTGCCAGCAGCGCAGGGGGCTTTGCCGGGGAGCTGTTTTTT
-	once	TRBV5-1	TRBJ2-7	CASSPQGLRSYEQYF	TGCGCCAGCAGCCCGCAGGGTCTGAGGTCCTACGAGCAGTACTTC
-	once	TRBV7-8	TRBJ1-5	CASSAGGSPYQPQHF	TGTGCCAGCAGCGCTGGAGGGTCCCCTTATCAGCCCCAGCATTTT
-	-	TRBV5-1	TRBJ1-4	CASSLQQGEKLFF	TGCGCCAGCAGCTTGCAGCAGGGTGAAAAACTGTTTTTT
TRBD1	-	TRBV7-9	TRBJ1-2	CASSHRDRLSYYGYTF	TGTGCCAGCAGCCATCGGGACAGACTTAGCTACTATGGCTACACCTTC
-	-	TRBV30	TRBJ2-7	CAWSGGVVDGRYF	TGTGCCTGGAGTGGGGGGGTAGTGGACGGACGATACTTC
TRBD2	-	TRBV19	TRBJ2-7	CASSISGGIYEQYF	TGTGCCAGTAGTATCAGCGGGGGGATCTACGAGCAGTACTTC
-	-	TRBV6-1	TRBJ2-3	CASSEGPNGDTQYF	TGTGCCAGCAGTGAAGGCCCCAACGGAGATACGCAGTATTTT
-	-	TRBV6-5	TRBJ1-3	CASSYRGENTIYF	TGTGCCAGCAGTTATCGAGGTGAAAACACCATATATTTT
-	-	TRBV5-1	TRBJ1-6	CASSLEQDNSPLHF	TGCGCCAGCAGCTTGGAACAGGATAATTCACCCCTCCACTTT
-	few	TRBV18	TRBJ1-1	CASQSTRGTEAFF	TGTGCCAGCCAGTCTACCAGGGGCACTGAAGCTTTCTTT